The 25 T cell receptor beta chains below come from one sample, sequenced in a study of somatic mutations in cytotoxic T cells in rheumatoid arthritis. The method was immunoSEQ multiplex PCR; TCRdb's version includes in-frame clones alone and lacks a portion of them. The table includes just under 7,500 clones, around 87% detected once. Material for sequencing was CD8+ T cells sorted from blood. The source is a man aged 40-50 years with rheumatoid arthritis.

This chain connects TRBV5-4 to TRBJ2-2; D gene unclear. The V and J ends lost 0 bases and 7 bases respectively, with 10 bases between them. The CDR3 consists of 14 residues. Germline V CDR1 and CDR2: SGHNT, YYREEE (reference sequence). The CDR3 region is CASSLGEYGGELFF. In nucleotides, the CDR3 is TGTGCCAGCAGCTTGGGTGAATACGGCGGGGAGCTGTTTTTT. The full variable domain, in which reference TRBV5-4 and TRBJ2-2 provide the parts outside the CDR3, is ETGVTQSPTHLIKTRGQQVTLRCSSQSGHNTVSWYQQALGQGPQFIFQYYREEENGRGNFPPRFSGLQFPNYSSELNVNALELDDSALYLCASSLGEYGGELFFGEGSRLTVL.

This chain uses TRBV28 with TRBJ2-1; possible D gene TRBD1, 8 bases. The CDR3 spans 18 residues. The V gene's germline CDR1 is MDHEN and CDR2 SYDVKM. The germline V and J ends were trimmed by 6 bases and 4 bases, with 25 bases remaining between them. CDR3 sequence reads: CASSLPPGQGLYYNEQFF. The CDR3, as DNA: TGTGCCAGCAGCCTCCCCCCCGGACAGGGACTATATTACAATGAGCAGTTCTTC.

The chain links TRBV7-8 to TRBJ2-1; perhaps TRBD1 as D (6 bases). Trimming pared 4 bases from V and 6 bases from J, leaving 16 bases between. The CDR3 totals 15 residues. Germline V lookup: CDR1 SGHVS, CDR2 FQNEAQ. DNA for the CDR3: TGTGCCAGCAGCTCGACCAGGGGCGCCGGCAATGAGCAGTTCTTC. As protein: CASSSTRGAGNEQFF.

This clone has a handful of counts. The chain has TRBV19 and TRBJ2-1; the D gene is possibly TRBD2 (7 bases). This CDR3 contains 16 residues. Trimming cost V 1 base and J 2 bases, with 12 bases left between them. The germline V gene encodes CDR1 LNHDA and CDR2 SQIVND (reference sequence). The CDR3 DNA is TGTGCCAGTAGTATAGGTGGCGGGGGCCCCTACAATGAGCAGTTCTTC. It yields the protein CASSIGGGGPYNEQFF.

The chain combines TRBV7-8 with TRBJ1-5; tentatively, D is TRBD1 (6 bases). This CDR3 is 14 amino acids long. Germline V gene data show CDR1 as SGHVS and CDR2 as FQNEAQ. V lost 1 base and J lost 3, with 7 bases in between. The CDR3 region has the DNA TGTGCCAGCAGCTTAGAGGGGGTCAATCAGCCCCAGCATTTT. Its protein product is CASSLEGVNQPQHF.

This sequence joins TRBV28 and TRBJ1-5, with a possible D match to TRBD1 (6 bases). This CDR3 comprises 16 residues. The V gene lost 3 bases and the J gene lost 3 bases, with 15 bases spanning the gap. Germline lookup yields CDR1 MDHEN and CDR2 SYDVKM. CDR3 protein: CASSLSVVGANQPQHF. CDR3 nucleotide sequence: TGTGCCAGCAGTTTGTCCGTGGTGGGGGCCAATCAGCCCCAGCATTTT.

V gene TRBV9 combines with J gene TRBJ2-5; 8 positions match TRBD2. In germline, CDR1 is SGDLS, CDR2 YYNGEE. The CDR3 extends over 15 amino acids. V was clipped by 0 bases and J by 1 base; unmatched bases: 2. The CDR3 region has the DNA TGTGCCAGCAGCGTAGCCGGGACTAGCCAAGAGACCCAGTACTTC. Translation: CASSVAGTSQETQYF.

This chain links TRBV4-1 with TRBJ2-3; unclear D gene. CDR3 size: 14 residues. Looked up from germline, CDR1 is MGHRA and CDR2 is YSYEKL. The V end was cut by 3 bases, the J end by 5 bases, with 12 bases between. The CDR3: CASSQVRVEDTQYF. CDR3 in DNA: TGCGCCAGCAGCCAGGTACGGGTGGAAGATACGCAGTATTTT.

The rearrangement joins TRBV29-1 to TRBJ2-5, with D unclear. Trimming cost V 4 bases and J 3 bases, with 12 bases left between them. Germline V lookup: CDR1 SQVTM, CDR2 ANQGSEA. The CDR3 length is 13 residues. CDR3 nucleotide sequence: TGCAGCGTTGCCGGTCCCCGCGAAGAGACCCAGTACTTC. Translated, it gives CSVAGPREETQYF.

V and J are TRBV4-1 and TRBJ2-1; possibly TRBD2 for D (6 bases). Germline values: CDR1 MGHRA, CDR2 YSYEKL. Trimming removed 4 bases at V and 7 bases at J, with 11 bases between. This CDR3 is 13 amino acids long. The CDR3 coding sequence is TGCGCCAGCAGCCCGAATGGGAGGAATGAGCAGTTCTTC. It codes for CASSPNGRNEQFF.

The genes are TRBV6-5 and TRBJ1-2; 7 positions agree with TRBD1. The germline V gene encodes CDR1 MNHEY and CDR2 SVGAGI. The CDR3 is 15 amino acids. V lost 8 bases and J lost 7; bases outside the gene matches: 16. The DNA of the CDR3 is TGTGCCAGCCTTCCCACCACAGGGGTTAATGGTGGCTACACCTTC. Protein product: CASLPTTGVNGGYTF.

V gene TRBV29-1 combines with J gene TRBJ2-2; the D gene is possibly TRBD1 (6 bases). The V gene's germline CDR1 is SQVTM and CDR2 ANQGSEA. This CDR3 is built from 12 residues. Deletions cut 7 bases from V and 5 bases from J, with 11 bases between. CDR3 nucleotide sequence: TGCAGCGCGAAACAGGGAACCGGGGAGCTGTTTTTT. Translation gives CSAKQGTGELFF.

This clone is a singleton in its sample. This chain connects TRBV29-1 to TRBJ1-2; 7 nucleotides agree with TRBD1. The CDR3 is 15 amino acids. Germline V gene data show CDR1 as SQVTM and CDR2 as ANQGSEA. V dropped 0 bases and J dropped 8; count of bases not matched to a gene: 12. The CDR3 here is CSVEEYGRGLEGYTF. In DNA form, the CDR3 reads TGCAGCGTTGAAGAGTATGGCAGGGGGTTGGAAGGCTACACCTTC.

This chain joins TRBV13 and TRBJ1-6; no reliable D call. The length of the CDR3 is 11 residues. V was clipped by 4 bases and J by 9 bases, with 4 bases between them. Looked up from germline, CDR1 is PRHDT and CDR2 is FYEKMQ (reference sequence). The CDR3 bases are TGTGCCAGCAGCTATCGTTCACCCCTCCACTTT. Its protein is CASSYRSPLHF.

The CDR3 sequence: CATKRDRNSNQPQHF. CDR3 sequence (DNA): TGTGCCACCAAGAGGGACAGAAATAGCAATCAGCCCCAGCATTTT. This chain uses TRBV15 with TRBJ1-5, with 7 bases lining up with TRBD1. The CDR3 consists of 15 residues. Germline trimming cut 7 bases from V and 0 bases from J; bases unmatched to any gene: 6. Per the germline V gene, CDR1 is LNHNV and CDR2 is YYDKDF (reference sequence). The whole variable domain, filled in from reference TRBV15 and TRBJ1-5, reads DAMVIQNPRYQVTQFGKPVTLSCSQTLNHNVMYWYQQKSSQAPKLLFHYYDKDFNNEADTPDNFQSRRPNTSFCFLDIRSPGLGDTAMYLCATKRDRNSNQPQHFGDGTRLSIL.

J is TRBJ2-1 and V is TRBV9; 8 nucleotides match TRBD1. The J segment lost 9 bases and the V segment lost 0 bases, leaving 5 bases of the junction unmatched. This CDR3 spans 14 amino acids. Germline V CDR1 and CDR2: SGDLS, YYNGEE. CDR3 sequence reads: CASSVGQGAGEQFF. CDR3 nucleotide sequence: TGTGCCAGCAGCGTAGGGCAGGGGGCGGGTGAGCAGTTCTTC.

The V gene is TRBV2, the J gene TRBJ1-1; 8 bases map to TRBD1. The junction had 2 bases not matched to a gene; V was cut back by 4 bases and J by 1 base. The germline gives CDR1 SNHLY, CDR2 FYNNEI. The CDR3 contains 14 residues. The CDR3 is CASSVGQGNTEAFF. CDR3 coding DNA: TGTGCCAGCAGTGTCGGACAGGGGAACACTGAAGCTTTCTTT.

V usage is TRBV6-5 and J usage is TRBJ2-7; 11 nucleotides agree with TRBD1. CDR3 length equals 13 residues. Germline lookup yields CDR1 MNHEY and CDR2 SVGAGI. V lost 5 bases and J lost 7; bases outside the gene matches: 4. CDR3 amino acids: CASSRTGGWEQYV. The CDR3 bases are TGTGCCAGCAGTCGGACAGGGGGCTGGGAGCAGTACGTC.

The rearrangement uses TRBV9 and TRBJ2-3; 7 bases line up with TRBD1. The CDR3 is made up of 18 amino acids. The germline gives CDR1 SGDLS, CDR2 YYNGEE. V was pared by 0 bases and J by 2 bases, with 12 bases of the junction left unmatched. The CDR3 sequence is CASSVESTGQTYTDTQYF. CDR3 DNA: TGTGCCAGCAGCGTAGAATCCACGGGACAGACCTACACAGATACGCAGTATTTT. The variable domain in full, completed from reference TRBV9 and TRBJ2-3, reads DSGVTQTPKHLITATGQRVTLRCSPRSGDLSVYWYQQSLDQGLQFLIQYYNGEERAKGNILERFSAQQFPDLHSELNLSSLELGDSALYFCASSVESTGQTYTDTQYFGPGTRLTVL.

This clone was observed a few times. The rearrangement links TRBV9 to TRBJ2-1, with TRBD1 as a possible D gene (5 bases). Germline lookup yields CDR1 SGDLS and CDR2 YYNGEE. This CDR3 is built from 14 residues. Deletions cut 0 bases from V and 3 bases from J, with 7 bases between. CDR3 nucleotide sequence: TGTGCCAGCAGCGTAGGAGACAGCTACAATGAGCAGTTCTTC. Its translation is CASSVGDSYNEQFF.

V gene TRBV11-2 combines with J gene TRBJ1-2, with D perhaps TRBD1 (6 bases). The germline V gene has CDR1 SGHAT and CDR2 FQNNGV. V gave up 4 bases and J gave up 1 base, with 13 bases separating them. This CDR3 contains 15 residues. This CDR3 is CASSSSGGGNYGYTF. CDR3 nucleotides: TGTGCCAGCAGCTCCAGTGGGGGCGGTAACTATGGCTACACCTTC. The entire variable domain, with the rest obtained from reference TRBV11-2 and TRBJ1-2, is as follows: EAGVAQSPRYKIIEKRQSVAFWCNPISGHATLYWYQQILGQGPKLLIQFQNNGVVDDSQLPKDRFSAERLKGVDSTLKIQPAKLEDSAVYLCASSSSGGGNYGYTFGSGTRLTVV.

The chain links TRBV9 to TRBJ2-1, with 7 nucleotides matching TRBD1. V lost 0 bases, J lost 9 bases, and 12 bases stayed unmatched. This CDR3 spans 16 amino acids. Germline lookup yields CDR1 SGDLS and CDR2 YYNGEE. In nucleotides, the CDR3 is TGTGCCAGCAGCGTAGGAATAGGGGGCGGACAATTTGAGCAGTTCTTC. This codes for CASSVGIGGGQFEQFF.

The V call is TRBV15, the J call TRBJ1-4, with D perhaps TRBD1 (6 bases). V dropped 3 bases and J dropped 8 bases, with 19 bases sitting between them. Germline V gene lookup returns CDR1 LNHNV and CDR2 YYDKDF (reference sequence). The CDR3 is made up of 16 amino acids. CDR3 in amino acids: CATSSDDPGTREKLFF. DNA for the CDR3: TGTGCCACCAGCAGCGACGATCCCGGGACACGAGAAAAACTGTTTTTT. Full variable domain (missing parts from reference TRBV15 and TRBJ1-4): DAMVIQNPRYQVTQFGKPVTLSCSQTLNHNVMYWYQQKSSQAPKLLFHYYDKDFNNEADTPDNFQSRRPNTSFCFLDIRSPGLGDTAMYLCATSSDDPGTREKLFFGSGTQLSVL.

The rearrangement links TRBV6-5 to TRBJ2-7, with a possible D match to TRBD2 (5 bases). The V gene's germline CDR1 is MNHEY and CDR2 SVGAGI. The CDR3 is 12 amino acids. Trimming removed 8 bases from V and 7 bases from J, with 15 bases in between. CDR3 region: CASGVSSGEQYF. DNA for the CDR3: TGTGCCAGCGGGGTTTCCAGCGGAGAGCAGTACTTC.

The chain's CDR3 is CASRRPGGTEAFF. CDR3 nucleotide sequence: TGTGCCAGCAGGCGCCCCGGGGGTACTGAAGCTTTCTTT. This chain links TRBV2 with TRBJ1-1; a weak D match, TRBD1 (5 bases). Germline V lookup: CDR1 SNHLY, CDR2 FYNNEI. The CDR3 has 13 amino acids. V was pared by 6 bases and J by 5 bases, with 13 bases between.